This TCR beta chain was sequenced in a study of blood T cell repertoires in COVID-19. Original processing methods: How many nucleated cells were present was estimated from reference gene primer amplification. The data were produced by immunoSEQ multiplex PCR, yet TCRdb's version contains in-frame clones alone and is incomplete. V and J calls and clone size are those listed in that table; D and trimming were worked out from the DNA. The sample contains approximately 250,000 clones, approximately 90% of which appear only once. With V trimmed by 5 bases and J by 3 bases, 8 bases remained unmatched. CDR1 SGHAT and CDR2 FQNNGV come from the germline V gene. This CDR3 has 15 residues. Participants were aged about 18 to 100 years, lived in around 22 US areas, and enrolled virtually. In assigning cohorts, the study relied on participant-reported clinical history. Cohort 3 recovery required two negative PCRs, clearance, or symptom resolution.

The J gene is TRBJ2-3, the V gene TRBV11-2, with 7 positions matching TRBD2. The sequence was collected from a woman aged 25-40 years who had recovered from COVID-19. The sample comprised PBMCs or T cells enriched from blood (not recorded which). The CDR3 region is CASSGAGVITDTQYF. The CDR3 DNA reads TGTGCCAGCAGCGGGGCGGGAGTAATAACAGATACGCAGTATTTT.